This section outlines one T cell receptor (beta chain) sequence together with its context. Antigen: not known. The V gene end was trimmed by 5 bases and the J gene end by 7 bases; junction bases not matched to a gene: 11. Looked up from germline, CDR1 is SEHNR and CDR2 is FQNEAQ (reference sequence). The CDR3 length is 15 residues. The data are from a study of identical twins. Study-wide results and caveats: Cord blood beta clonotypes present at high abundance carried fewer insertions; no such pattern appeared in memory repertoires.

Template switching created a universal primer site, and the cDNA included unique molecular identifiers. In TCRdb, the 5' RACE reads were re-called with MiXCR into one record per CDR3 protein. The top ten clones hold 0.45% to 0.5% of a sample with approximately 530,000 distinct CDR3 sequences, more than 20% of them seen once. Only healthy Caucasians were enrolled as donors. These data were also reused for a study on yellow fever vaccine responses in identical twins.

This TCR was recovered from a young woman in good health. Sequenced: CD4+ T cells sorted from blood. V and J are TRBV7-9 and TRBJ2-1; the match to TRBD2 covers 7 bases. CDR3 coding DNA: TGTGCCAGCAGCCCGAGGGCGGGAGTGCGGAATGAGCAGTTCTTC. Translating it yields CASSPRAGVRNEQFF.